This T cell receptor (beta chain) derives from a study of T cells in Graves' hyperthyroidism and ophthalmopathy (dated by TCRdb to the late 2010s). Broadly, across the study: Peripheral blood was collected at initial diagnosis, before any treatment. The study also compared thyroid tissue and blood T-cell repertoires from 5 to 7 Graves' hyperthyroidism patients. For training and testing, the roughly 93 patients in the discovery cohort were randomly divided in a 7:3 ratio. To identify TCR V-J signatures that set the groups apart, the researchers used a discovery cohort of about a hundred patients, made up of 40 to 45 with Graves' ophthalmopathy and 55 to 65 with stable Graves' hyperthyroidism. After blood sampling, hyperthyroidism patients were treated with methimazole at a starting dose of 30 mg daily, and ophthalmopathy patients were treated with high-dose intravenous methylprednisolone. The paper describes TCR Vbeta CDR3 sequencing of 120 to 150 peripheral blood samples, made up of under 50 ophthalmopathy patients, 70 to 75 hyperthyroidism patients and 17 progressor patients. Whether ophthalmopathy could be predicted prospectively was tested in an independent validation cohort made up of under 20 hyperthyroidism patients plus 17 patients who later progressed to ophthalmopathy. What the authors observed across the whole study: Sample size was not statistically predetermined, and investigators were not blinded to group allocation. Blood samples also contained most of the expanded thyroid clonotypes (frequency above 0.001), which suggests that blood repertoires may reflect thyroid immune responses. In validation, progression to ophthalmopathy was predicted by the model with nearly 71% sensitivity and around 76% specificity, a median of roughly six months before onset. Ophthalmopathy was separated from stable hyperthyroidism by a 13 V-J signature model, with around 90% sensitivity and about 81% specificity obtained in cross-validation and 80%/75% obtained in testing.

The TCR beta CDR3 regions were amplified from RNA transcripts. The first round of RT-PCR for the TCR CDR3 was performed with the HTBI primer set and the Qiagen OneStep RT-PCR kit. Libraries were constructed in a second round of multiplex PCR, after which size selection and purification were performed. The libraries were sequenced on an Illumina HiSeq2000 using paired-end 100 bp reads. Regarding the original processing steps: SOAPnuke was used to process the raw data, removing reads that contained adapters or uncalled bases, had a mean Phred below 15, or lacked an exact match to the constant primer or identifier. High-quality paired reads were merged using COPE v1.2.5, and each unique nucleotide sequence was defined as a clonotype. Clonotypes were aligned to IMGT TRBV, TRBD and TRBJ reference segments using MiTCR v1.1. The analysis included only V-J combinations with a frequency above 0.0001, which together covered 98% to 99.2% of the repertoires. A TCS score was defined as the ratio between F50 (clonal expansion) and ExV (chaos), using BLOSUM62-based TCRdist between CDR3 peptides within each V-J. Welch's t-statistics and random forest reduced fewer than 550 V-J features to fewer than 15, which were used in a naive Bayes classifier (R e1071). The public reads were reanalyzed by TCRdb: fastp trimming at Q25, MiXCR alignment, in-frame beta chains only. Every entry covers one CDR3 protein and lists the most common genes and DNA from its rows. The V and J calls shown here were made by TCRdb, not taken from the authors' results. This sample lists a few hundred thousand distinct CDR3 sequences; 15% were detected once. The ten largest clones add up to 32% of the sample.

This clonotype was seen more than once but under ten times. Its antigen is currently not known. Base-call qualities are not available, and no considerably larger clone is one nucleotide away. Stable Graves' hyperthyroidism was defined as no progression to ophthalmopathy during 18 months of follow-up. The hyperthyroidism patients were between 18 and 65 years old and newly diagnosed, with a disease duration of less than 2 months. Any patient with an uncontrolled infection, another autoimmune disease, pregnancy or lactation was excluded. Diagnoses relied on clinical symptoms, serum thyroxine and TRAb, thyroid ultrasound and orbital computed tomography. PBMCs were separated from roughly 9.6 ml of fresh peripheral blood using Ficoll-Paque density gradient centrifugation. Total RNA was extracted with Trizol reagent, and quality was checked on an Agilent 2100 Bioanalyzer. Sample: blood. This clonotype was sampled from a woman in her 30s with Graves' hyperthyroidism.

In nucleotide form, the sequence is TGTGCCAGCAGTGAAAGGGTAGCGGGAGCGCACGGGGAGCTGTTTTTT. This codes for CASSERVAGAHGELFF. The chain couples TRBV2 to TRBJ2-2; 9 bases in the junction line up with TRBD2. There are 16 amino acids in the CDR3, from cysteine to phenylalanine inclusive. Only CDR3 DNA remains: 48 bases, in frame from the first base. Relative to germline, V is missing 2 bases and J is missing 7 bases, with 8 bases of the junction outside any gene match. CDR1 and CDR2 (SNHLY, FYNNEI) derive from the germline V gene. Full variable domain (CDR3 extended with the reference TRBV2 and TRBJ2-2 proteins): EPEVTQTPSHQVTQMGQEVILRCVPISNHLYFYWYRQILGQKVEFLVSFYNNEISEKSEIFDDQFSVERPDGSNFTLKIRSTKLEDSAMYFCASSERVAGAHGELFFGEGSRLTVL.